One and the same sample provided the 16 T cell receptor beta chains below, sequenced in a study of T-cell memory formation after mild COVID-19. TCRdb ran MiXCR on the 5' RACE reads and lists one entry per CDR3 protein. The sample holds approximately 480,000 distinct CDR3 sequences; about 20% are singletons and the top ten take 9% to 15%. Sequenced material: PBMCs or a T cell subset sorted from them (not recorded which). The receptors here all came from an adult woman who had mild COVID-19 (a few samples of this study predate the infection). Cell type and time point are not known.

This clonotype has a handful of counts. The rearrangement links TRBV9 to TRBJ2-1; 8 bases are shared with TRBD2. The CDR3 is 18 residues long. The junction had 15 bases not matched to a gene; V was cut back by 4 bases and J by 3 bases. Germline CDR1 SGDLS, CDR2 YYNGEE. The CDR3 here is CASSLNPGREGDYNEQFF. The CDR3 bases are TGTGCCAGCAGCCTGAATCCGGGTCGGGAGGGCGACTACAATGAGCAGTTCTTC. The full variable domain, its missing parts supplied by reference TRBV9 and TRBJ2-1, is DSGVTQTPKHLITATGQRVTLRCSPRSGDLSVYWYQQSLDQGLQFLIQYYNGEERAKGNILERFSAQQFPDLHSELNLSSLELGDSALYFCASSLNPGREGDYNEQFFGPGTRLTVL.

As concerns this clonotype: Lacking the conserved final phenylalanine or tryptophan, this CDR3 likely reflects a read error. The chain recombines TRBV20-1 with TRBJ2-7, with D perhaps assigned TRBD1 or TRBD2 (5 bases each). The CDR3 contains 15 residues. Germline assignment: CDR1 DFQATT and CDR2 SNEGSKA (reference sequence). Trimming removed 4 bases at V and 0 bases at J, with 16 bases between. CDR3 region: CSAITVGAHSYEQYS. For the CDR3, the DNA is TGCAGTGCTATAACCGTCGGGGCCCACTCCTACGAGCAGTACTCC.

The rearrangement uses TRBV4-2 and TRBJ1-1; the D is unclear. Trimming cost V 1 base and J 1 base, with 10 bases left between them. Germline V gives CDR1 LGHNA, CDR2 YNFKEQ. This CDR3 comprises 15 residues. The CDR3 DNA follows: TGTGCCAGCAGCCAAGTACGGGTTGGGAACACTGAAGCTTTCTTT. Translating gives CASSQVRVGNTEAFF.

On this clonotype: Its ends do not fully match the called genes, so a read error is possible. CDR3 amino acids: CASSLDPNSVNTIYF. The DNA for the CDR3 is TGTGCCAGCAGCTTGGACCCGAACTCTGTAAACACCATATATTTT. The chain uses TRBV5-4 and TRBJ1-3; D is unclear. The CDR3 has 15 residues. Germline lookup yields CDR1 SGHNT and CDR2 YYREEE (reference sequence). Looking up the rest from reference TRBV5-4 and TRBJ1-3 gives the full variable domain: ETGVTQSPTHLIKTRGQQVTLRCSSQSGHNTVSWYQQALGQGPQFIFQYYREEENGRGNFPPRFSGLQFPNYSSELNVNALELDDSALYLCASSLDPNSVNTIYFGEGSWLTVV.

This clonotype was counted only a few times. The gene calls are TRBV18 and TRBJ2-7; the match to TRBD2 covers 10 bases. The CDR3 sequence is 13 residues long. Per the germline V gene, CDR1 is KGHSH and CDR2 is LQKENI. V lost 6 bases to trimming and J lost 2 bases; unmatched junction nucleotides: 1. The DNA for the CDR3 is TGTGCCAGCTCTACTAGCGGGGCCTACGAGCAGTACTTC. Protein: CASSTSGAYEQYF.

This clonotype showed up just a few times. The chain employs TRBV12-3 or TRBV12-4 and TRBJ2-5; no reliable D call. This CDR3 comprises 14 residues. Between the trimmed V and J ends, which lost 4 bases and 4 bases, there was a span of 13 bases. CDR3 residues: CASSYPGRVETQYF. For the CDR3, the DNA is TGTGCCAGCAGTTACCCTGGACGCGTAGAGACCCAGTACTTC.

This clonotype has just a few counts. V gene TRBV6-2 or TRBV6-3 combines with J gene TRBJ2-7; the D call may be TRBD1 or TRBD2 (5 bases each). Germline values: CDR1 MNHEY, CDR2 SVGEGT. The CDR3 consists of 14 residues. Trimming removed 8 bases from V and 3 bases from J, with 17 bases in between. The CDR3 DNA follows: TGTGCCAGCGCGGTCGGGAAAGGGGACTACGAGCAGTACTTC. Protein sequence: CASAVGKGDYEQYF.

This clonotype was observed a handful of times. Here the CDR3 reads CASSGGASGGAGELFF. Written as DNA, the CDR3 is TGCGCCAGCAGCGGCGGGGCTAGCGGAGGAGCCGGGGAGCTGTTTTTT. This sequence joins TRBV5-1 and TRBJ2-2, with TRBD2 matching 7 bases. The V segment lost 4 bases and the J segment 6 bases; nucleotides outside the gene matches: 12. In germline, CDR1 is SGHRS, CDR2 YFSETQ. The CDR3 loop spans 16 amino acids.

This clonotype was counted only a few times. The chain has TRBV7-9 and TRBJ2-1; tentatively, D is TRBD2 (6 bases). CDR3 length: 14 residues. Deletions cut 0 bases from V and 8 bases from J, with 11 bases between. CDR1 is SEHNR and CDR2 is FQNEAQ in the germline V gene (reference sequence). CDR3 in amino acids: CASSLASLAHEQFF. CDR3 DNA: TGTGCCAGCAGCTTAGCCTCACTAGCCCATGAGCAGTTCTTC.

This clonotype was detected only a few times. The V call is TRBV7-8, the J call TRBJ1-3; tentative D call: TRBD1 (6 bases). Germline V gives CDR1 SGHVS, CDR2 FQNEAQ. Deletions cut 6 bases from V and 2 bases from J, with 14 bases between. This CDR3 has 15 amino acids. CDR3 coding DNA: TGTGCCAGCAGTCCCTCATCAGGGGCTGGAAACACCATATATTTT. Encoded protein: CASSPSSGAGNTIYF.

The chain carries TRBV11-3 and TRBJ2-5; D is unresolved. Per the germline V gene, CDR1 is SGHNT and CDR2 is YENEEA. The CDR3 length is 13 residues. The ends were cut back, 4 bases at V and 6 bases at J, with 12 bases in the middle. CDR3 protein: CASSSVSGQTQYF. The CDR3 region has the DNA TGTGCCAGCAGCTCCGTGTCTGGGCAGACCCAGTACTTC. Full variable domain (missing parts from reference TRBV11-3 and TRBJ2-5): EAGVVQSPRYKIIEKKQPVAFWCNPISGHNTLYWYLQNLGQGPELLIRYENEEAVDDSQLPKDRFSAERLKGVDSTLKIQPAELGDSAVYLCASSSVSGQTQYFGPGTRLLVL.

This clonotype was seen a handful of times. The chain has TRBV15 and TRBJ2-5, with 10 bases aligning to TRBD2. Trimming took 1 base from V and 5 from J; bases not matched to a gene: 7. The CDR3 runs 16 residues. The germline CDR1 and CDR2 sequences are LNHNV and YYDKDF (reference sequence). This CDR3 reads CATSRGTSGAGETQYF. The CDR3 DNA sequence: TGTGCCACCAGCAGAGGGACTAGCGGTGCGGGGGAGACCCAGTACTTC.

This sequence joins TRBV7-9 and TRBJ2-1; TRBD2 is a possible D gene (5 bases). CDR1 is SEHNR and CDR2 is FQNEAQ in the germline V gene (reference sequence). V dropped 1 base and J dropped 10 bases, with 17 bases sitting between them. The CDR3 sequence is 15 residues long. The CDR3: CASSLGVSLVWEQFF. The DNA for the CDR3 is TGTGCCAGCAGCTTAGGTGTCTCACTAGTATGGGAGCAGTTCTTC. The full variable domain, rest sourced from reference TRBV7-9 and TRBJ2-1, is DTGVSQNPRHKITKRGQNVTFRCDPISEHNRLYWYRQTLGQGPEFLTYFQNEAQLEKSRLLSDRFSAERPKGSFSTLEIQRTEQGDSAMYLCASSLGVSLVWEQFFGPGTRLTVL.

The table lists this clonotype with a few counts. This chain connects TRBV25-1 to TRBJ2-5, with D possibly being TRBD1 (7 bases). CDR3 length: 15 residues. The ends were cut back, 1 base at V and 3 bases at J, with 12 bases in the middle. Looked up from germline, CDR1 is MGHDK and CDR2 is SYGVNS. The CDR3 loop reads CASSELGRGEETQYF. The CDR3 nucleotides read TGTGCCAGCAGTGAATTAGGCAGGGGGGAAGAGACCCAGTACTTC.

The J gene is TRBJ2-1, the V gene TRBV7-2; D is ambiguous. This CDR3 region has 14 residues. Germline lookup yields CDR1 SGHTA and CDR2 FQGNSA. Trimming shortened V by 2 bases and J by 5 bases, and 10 bases separated the two germline ends. This chain's CDR3 is CASSLMGTNNEQFF. For the CDR3, the DNA is TGTGCCAGCAGCTTAATGGGTACCAACAATGAGCAGTTCTTC.

Only a few counts were recorded for this clonotype. The gene calls are TRBV15 and TRBJ2-3; TRBD2 aligns across 10 bases. Germline V CDR1 and CDR2: LNHNV, YYDKDF (reference sequence). V shed 5 bases and J 1 base; nucleotides not matched to a gene: 9. CDR3 length equals 17 residues. The CDR3 spells CATSGNIAGGGTDTQYF. For the CDR3, the DNA is TGTGCCACCAGCGGAAACATAGCGGGAGGTGGCACAGATACGCAGTATTTT. Combining the CDR3 with reference TRBV15 and TRBJ2-3 gives the whole variable domain DAMVIQNPRYQVTQFGKPVTLSCSQTLNHNVMYWYQQKSSQAPKLLFHYYDKDFNNEADTPDNFQSRRPNTSFCFLDIRSPGLGDTAMYLCATSGNIAGGGTDTQYFGPGTRLTVL.